The 29 T cell receptor beta chains below come from one sample, sequenced in a study of early T cells in non-severe SARS-CoV-2 infection. MiXCR was run by TCRdb on the 5' RACE reads, yielding one entry per CDR3 protein. This sample has about 56,000 distinct CDR3 sequences, with roughly a tenth found just once. Input material: whole blood. The receptor set was obtained from an adult who was a healthcare worker with PCR-confirmed SARS-CoV-2 infection or an uninfected control (not recorded which).

There are many counts of this clonotype. This chain connects TRBV6-1 to TRBJ2-7; 7 nucleotides align to TRBD1. This CDR3 is built from 13 residues. V lost 3 bases and J lost 7; bases outside the gene matches: 6. From germline, CDR1 is MNHNS and CDR2 SASEGT. The CDR3 nucleotides read TGTGCCAGCAGTGAGACAGGGACGGGGGAGCAGTACTTC. Translation: CASSETGTGEQYF.

This clonotype was seen at least ten times. One end of the junction varies from germline; a read error may be responsible. This sequence joins TRBV7-9 and TRBJ2-5, with 14 bases lining up with TRBD2. The germline V gene encodes CDR1 SEHNR and CDR2 FQNEAQ (reference sequence). This CDR3 is 13 amino acids long. CDR3 protein: CASSTTSGRANEF. CDR3 DNA: TGTGCCAGCAGCACGACTAGCGGGAGGGCCAACGAGTTC.

This clonotype turned up a few times. The genes are TRBV20-1 and TRBJ2-7; TRBD2 aligns across 13 bases. Germline CDR1 is DFQATT and CDR2 is SNEGSKA (reference sequence). The V segment lost 5 bases and the J segment 10 bases; nucleotides outside the gene matches: 2. CDR3 length equals 11 residues. CDR3 region: CSAGLAGVQYF. DNA of the CDR3: TGCAGTGCTGGACTAGCGGGAGTTCAGTACTTC.

This clonotype has ten or more counts. This chain joins TRBV19 and TRBJ2-5; the match to TRBD2 covers 13 bases. This CDR3 has 16 residues. Germline V gene sequence: CDR1 LNHDA, CDR2 SQIVND (reference sequence). V dropped 0 bases and J dropped 3; count of bases not matched to a gene: 1. This CDR3 reads CASSIDGLAGEETQYF. The CDR3 DNA sequence: TGTGCCAGTAGTATAGATGGACTAGCGGGAGAAGAGACCCAGTACTTC.

This clonotype was counted a single time. The V call is TRBV5-4, the J call TRBJ2-3; no reliable D call. Germline CDR1 and CDR2: SGHNT and YYREEE (reference sequence). The CDR3 is made up of 12 amino acids. V lost 1 base and J lost 6, with 6 bases in between. The CDR3 protein is CASSLRSDTQYF. For the CDR3, the DNA is TGTGCCAGCAGCTTGAGATCTGATACGCAGTATTTT.

In this sample, this clonotype turned up many times. This rearrangement joins TRBV12-3 or TRBV12-4 to TRBJ1-1; 7 positions match TRBD1. Trimming took 5 bases from V and 12 from J; bases not matched to a gene: 6. CDR3 length: 11 amino acids. The CDR3 DNA is TGTGCCAGCAGTAATGACAGGGATCCTTTCTTT. Amino acids: CASSNDRDPFF.

The chain recombines TRBV5-1 with TRBJ2-7; a possible D gene is TRBD1 (7 bases). CDR1 and CDR2 (germline): SGHRS, YFSETQ. The CDR3 has 13 residues. The V gene lost 2 bases and the J gene lost 6 bases, with 12 bases spanning the gap. The CDR3 spells CASSLYRGGEQYF. The CDR3 nucleotides read TGCGCCAGCAGCTTATACAGGGGAGGCGAGCAGTACTTC.

The chain uses TRBV18 and TRBJ1-2, with D perhaps TRBD1 (6 bases). This CDR3 region has 13 residues. Per the germline V gene, CDR1 is KGHSH and CDR2 is LQKENI. Trimming took 2 bases from V and 12 from J, leaving 16 bases between them. The CDR3: CASSPGNRAVDTF. DNA for the CDR3: TGTGCCAGCTCACCAGGGAACAGGGCCGTCGACACCTTC.

The table lists this clonotype with a few counts. V gene TRBV14 combines with J gene TRBJ1-3; D is uncertain. V was clipped by 2 bases and J by 4 bases, with 6 bases between them. CDR1 and CDR2 (germline): SGHDN, FVKESK. The CDR3 is 13 residues long. Here the CDR3 DNA reads TGTGCCAGCAGCCAATGGCAGGGAAACACCATATATTTT. It is translated as CASSQWQGNTIYF.

In its sample, this clonotype was seen many times. The chain couples TRBV2 to TRBJ1-1; 10 bases fit TRBD1. The trim removed 6 bases at V and 3 bases at J, leaving 4 bases unmatched. The CDR3 extends over 14 amino acids. Germline-derived CDR1 and CDR2 are SNHLY and FYNNEI. DNA of the CDR3: TGTGCCAGCAGACTGGGACAGGGGTACACTGAAGCTTTCTTT. It codes for CASRLGQGYTEAFF.

This clonotype was picked up many times. The rearrangement links TRBV27 to TRBJ2-2; TRBD1 might be the D (5 bases). Trimming shortened V by 1 base and J by 5 bases, and 17 bases separated the two germline ends. The CDR3 is 17 residues long. Looked up from germline, CDR1 is MNHEY and CDR2 is SMNVEV (reference sequence). The CDR3, as DNA: TGTGCCAGCAGTTTATTCGCAGGGCAGGGAAAAACCGGGGAGCTGTTTTTT. This sequence encodes CASSLFAGQGKTGELFF.

This clonotype was counted ten times or more. The gene calls are TRBV7-6 and TRBJ2-7; 14 bases align to TRBD2. From germline, CDR1 is SGHVS and CDR2 FNYEAQ. The CDR3 has 17 amino acids. Losses at the gene ends were 4 bases for V and 4 bases for J; bases not matched to a gene: 9. CDR3 nucleotide sequence: TGTGCCAGCAGCTCTACCAGGACTAGCGGGAGGCTTTACGAGCAGTACTTC. Translation gives CASSSTRTSGRLYEQYF.

The gene calls are TRBV18 and TRBJ2-7; maybe TRBD1 (6 bases). V lost 3 bases and J lost 2, with 14 bases in between. Germline lookup yields CDR1 KGHSH and CDR2 LQKENI. CDR3 length: 15 residues. The CDR3 loop reads CASSPITGYPYEQYF. The CDR3 coding sequence is TGTGCCAGCTCACCTATCACAGGGTACCCCTACGAGCAGTACTTC.

There are a few counts of this clonotype. The rearrangement joins TRBV9 to TRBJ1-1; 8 bases align to TRBD1. Germline lookup yields CDR1 SGDLS and CDR2 YYNGEE. The CDR3 loop spans 13 amino acids. Trimming removed 2 bases from V and 3 bases from J; junction bases left unmatched: 0. In DNA, the CDR3 is TGTGCCAGCAGCGTGGACAGGGACACTGAAGCTTTCTTT. It encodes CASSVDRDTEAFF. Full variable domain (rest looked up from reference TRBV9 and TRBJ1-1): DSGVTQTPKHLITATGQRVTLRCSPRSGDLSVYWYQQSLDQGLQFLIQYYNGEERAKGNILERFSAQQFPDLHSELNLSSLELGDSALYFCASSVDRDTEAFFGQGTRLTVV.

This clonotype was seen a handful of times. This rearrangement joins TRBV20-1 to TRBJ2-1; TRBD2 matches 11 bases. Trimming cost V 2 bases and J 2 bases; bases outside gene matches: 2. The CDR3 runs 15 residues. Germline assignment: CDR1 DFQATT and CDR2 SNEGSKA (reference sequence). CDR3 bases: TGCAGTGCTAGAAATAGCGGGAGGGCCTACAATGAGCAGTTCTTC. Encoded protein: CSARNSGRAYNEQFF.

This clonotype was seen ten or more times. The V call is TRBV29-1, the J call TRBJ2-7, with 7 bases identical to TRBD1. Germline CDR1 SQVTM, CDR2 ANQGSEA. The CDR3 totals 12 residues. The junction had 4 bases not matched to a gene; V was cut back by 3 bases and J by 5 bases. CDR3 sequence: CSVEDRINEQYF. CDR3 coding DNA: TGCAGCGTTGAGGACAGGATCAACGAGCAGTACTTC.

The chain's CDR3 is CASSLLAGDTDTQYF. DNA of the CDR3: TGTGCCAGCAGCTTACTAGCGGGAGACACAGATACGCAGTATTTT. This sequence joins TRBV5-6 and TRBJ2-3; 11 positions match TRBD2. V shed 2 bases, J shed 2 bases, and the junction held 1 base outside the gene matches. This CDR3 contains 15 residues. CDR1 is SGHDT, CDR2 YYEEEE, per germline.

This clonotype has ten or more counts. The chain combines TRBV7-9 with TRBJ2-1, with D unresolved. V was shortened by 5 bases and J by 3 bases, with 2 bases between the two germline ends. The CDR3 spans 11 residues. Germline loops: CDR1 SEHNR, CDR2 FQNEAQ (reference sequence). The CDR3 region is CASSGYNEQFF. CDR3 in DNA: TGTGCCAGCAGCGGCTACAATGAGCAGTTCTTC.

This clonotype was seen more than once but under ten times. The chain carries TRBV29-1 and TRBJ1-6, with D tentatively TRBD1 (5 bases). Germline values: CDR1 SQVTM, CDR2 ANQGSEA. The CDR3 has 13 amino acids. V gave up 4 bases and J gave up 13 bases, with 17 bases separating them. CDR3 sequence: CSVGIRRAGPLHF. In DNA form, the CDR3 reads TGCAGCGTTGGTATCCGCCGAGCAGGGCCCCTCCACTTT.

This clonotype was picked up many times. This chain connects TRBV6-6 to TRBJ2-5, with D tentatively TRBD1 (6 bases). The germline V gene encodes CDR1 MNHNY and CDR2 SVGAGI (reference sequence). The V end lost 0 bases, the J end lost 2 bases, and 13 bases lay between the germline ends. CDR3 size: 16 residues. The CDR3 is CASSYSRTGKQETQYF. The DNA for the CDR3 is TGTGCCAGCAGTTACTCCAGAACAGGGAAACAAGAGACCCAGTACTTC.

This clonotype has at least ten counts. The chain uses TRBV7-2 and TRBJ2-4; D possibly corresponds to TRBD2 (6 bases). Per the germline V gene, CDR1 is SGHTA and CDR2 is FQGNSA. V lost 5 bases to trimming and J lost 6 bases, with 29 bases between them. The CDR3 is 19 residues long. CDR3 sequence: CASSPGVGGGAMGRNIQYF. CDR3 DNA sequence: TGTGCCAGCAGCCCAGGCGTAGGAGGCGGGGCCATGGGGAGAAACATTCAGTACTTC.

In its sample, this clonotype was seen many times. This rearrangement joins TRBV9 to TRBJ1-2; D perhaps matches TRBD1 (5 bases). This CDR3 has 14 residues. Germline V gene lookup returns CDR1 SGDLS and CDR2 YYNGEE. V lost 1 base to trimming and J lost 7 bases, with 14 bases between them. CDR3 nucleotide sequence: TGTGCCAGCAGCGTATTCGGGACGACAGCTGGCTACACCTTC. Translation: CASSVFGTTAGYTF.

At least ten counts were recorded for this clonotype. The chain recombines TRBV14 with TRBJ2-1; 11 bases are a match to TRBD2. The V gene's germline CDR1 is SGHDN and CDR2 FVKESK. The CDR3 has 15 amino acids. The V and J ends lost 1 base and 13 bases, in that order; junction bases with no gene match: 9. The CDR3 spells CASSQAIAGGPTQFF. CDR3 bases: TGTGCCAGCAGCCAAGCAATAGCGGGAGGGCCTACTCAGTTCTTC.

In its sample, this clonotype was seen many times. The rearrangement uses TRBV11-1 and TRBJ2-5; D possibly uses TRBD1 or TRBD2 (5 bases each). Germline CDR1 is SGHAT and CDR2 is FQDESV (reference sequence). Trimming left V 5 bases short and J 1 base short, with 17 bases between. The length of the CDR3 is 16 residues. The CDR3 spells CASSHQTGAAQETQYF. CDR3 bases: TGTGCCAGCAGCCACCAGACCGGGGCCGCCCAAGAGACCCAGTACTTC.

CDR3 residues: CASSGPPYYNEQFF. The CDR3 DNA is TGCGCCAGCAGCGGCCCCCCCTACTACAATGAGCAGTTCTTC. The chain employs TRBV5-1 and TRBJ2-1, with D unclear. The CDR3 is 14 amino acids. CDR1 is SGHRS, CDR2 YFSETQ, per germline. V lost 4 bases and J 3 bases, leaving 11 bases between the germline ends.

The chain couples TRBV7-8 to TRBJ2-3, with 7 bases lining up with TRBD1. Per the germline V gene, CDR1 is SGHVS and CDR2 is FQNEAQ. V lost 1 base to trimming and J lost 3 bases; unmatched junction nucleotides: 7. The CDR3 consists of 16 residues. The CDR3 here is CASSLDEGAGTDTQYF. CDR3 nucleotides: TGTGCCAGCAGCTTAGATGAGGGGGCTGGTACAGATACGCAGTATTTT.

Many counts were recorded for this clonotype. The genes are TRBV9 and TRBJ2-5; 10 positions agree with TRBD1. The CDR3 length is 15 residues. Trimming cost V 4 bases and J 1 base; bases outside gene matches: 4. Germline CDR1 SGDLS, CDR2 YYNGEE. The CDR3 sequence is CASSRDRGLQETQYF. The CDR3 nucleotides are TGTGCCAGCAGCAGAGACAGGGGGCTCCAAGAGACCCAGTACTTC.

This clonotype was observed at least ten times. The gene calls are TRBV5-1 and TRBJ2-2; 8 bases map to TRBD2. The germline V gene encodes CDR1 SGHRS and CDR2 YFSETQ. The length of the CDR3 is 15 residues. J lost 3 bases, V lost 4 bases, and 5 bases had no gene match. CDR3 DNA: TGCGCCAGCAGCCCGGGACTAGGAGACACCGGGGAGCTGTTTTTT. This codes for CASSPGLGDTGELFF.

This clonotype was seen a few times. The chain recombines TRBV19 with TRBJ2-1; the D is unclear. Looked up from germline, CDR1 is LNHDA and CDR2 is SQIVND (reference sequence). V lost 3 bases to trimming and J lost 6 bases, with 12 bases between them. This CDR3 spans 14 amino acids. CDR3 DNA sequence: TGTGCCAGTAGTATCGCCAGCGTACTCAATGAGCAGTTCTTC. Residues: CASSIASVLNEQFF.